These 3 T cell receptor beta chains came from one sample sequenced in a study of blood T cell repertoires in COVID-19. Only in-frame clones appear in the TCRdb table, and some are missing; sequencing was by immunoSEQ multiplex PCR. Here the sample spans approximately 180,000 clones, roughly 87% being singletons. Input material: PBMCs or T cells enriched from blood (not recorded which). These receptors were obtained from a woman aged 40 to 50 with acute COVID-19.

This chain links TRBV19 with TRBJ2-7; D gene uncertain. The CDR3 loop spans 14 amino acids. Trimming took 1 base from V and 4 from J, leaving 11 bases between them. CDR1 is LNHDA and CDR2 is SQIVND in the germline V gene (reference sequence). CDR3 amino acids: CASSIGGPPYEQYF. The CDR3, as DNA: TGTGCCAGTAGTATAGGAGGTCCACCGTACGAGCAGTACTTC.

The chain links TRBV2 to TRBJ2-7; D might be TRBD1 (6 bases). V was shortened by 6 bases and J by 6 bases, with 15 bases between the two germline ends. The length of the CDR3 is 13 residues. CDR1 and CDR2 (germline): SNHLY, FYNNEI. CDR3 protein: CASREQGWGEQYF. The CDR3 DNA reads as TGTGCCAGCAGAGAGCAGGGGTGGGGCGAGCAGTACTTC.

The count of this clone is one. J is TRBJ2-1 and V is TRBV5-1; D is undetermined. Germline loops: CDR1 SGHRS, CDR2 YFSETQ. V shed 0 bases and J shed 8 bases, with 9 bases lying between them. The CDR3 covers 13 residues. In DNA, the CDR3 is TGCGCCAGCAGCTTGGCGGGTTTTCATGAGCAGTTCTTC. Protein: CASSLAGFHEQFF. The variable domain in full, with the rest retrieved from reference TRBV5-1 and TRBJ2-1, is KAGVTQTPRYLIKTRGQQVTLSCSPISGHRSVSWYQQTPGQGLQFLFEYFSETQRNKGNFPGRFSGRQFSNSRSEMNVSTLELGDSALYLCASSLAGFHEQFFGPGTRLTVL.